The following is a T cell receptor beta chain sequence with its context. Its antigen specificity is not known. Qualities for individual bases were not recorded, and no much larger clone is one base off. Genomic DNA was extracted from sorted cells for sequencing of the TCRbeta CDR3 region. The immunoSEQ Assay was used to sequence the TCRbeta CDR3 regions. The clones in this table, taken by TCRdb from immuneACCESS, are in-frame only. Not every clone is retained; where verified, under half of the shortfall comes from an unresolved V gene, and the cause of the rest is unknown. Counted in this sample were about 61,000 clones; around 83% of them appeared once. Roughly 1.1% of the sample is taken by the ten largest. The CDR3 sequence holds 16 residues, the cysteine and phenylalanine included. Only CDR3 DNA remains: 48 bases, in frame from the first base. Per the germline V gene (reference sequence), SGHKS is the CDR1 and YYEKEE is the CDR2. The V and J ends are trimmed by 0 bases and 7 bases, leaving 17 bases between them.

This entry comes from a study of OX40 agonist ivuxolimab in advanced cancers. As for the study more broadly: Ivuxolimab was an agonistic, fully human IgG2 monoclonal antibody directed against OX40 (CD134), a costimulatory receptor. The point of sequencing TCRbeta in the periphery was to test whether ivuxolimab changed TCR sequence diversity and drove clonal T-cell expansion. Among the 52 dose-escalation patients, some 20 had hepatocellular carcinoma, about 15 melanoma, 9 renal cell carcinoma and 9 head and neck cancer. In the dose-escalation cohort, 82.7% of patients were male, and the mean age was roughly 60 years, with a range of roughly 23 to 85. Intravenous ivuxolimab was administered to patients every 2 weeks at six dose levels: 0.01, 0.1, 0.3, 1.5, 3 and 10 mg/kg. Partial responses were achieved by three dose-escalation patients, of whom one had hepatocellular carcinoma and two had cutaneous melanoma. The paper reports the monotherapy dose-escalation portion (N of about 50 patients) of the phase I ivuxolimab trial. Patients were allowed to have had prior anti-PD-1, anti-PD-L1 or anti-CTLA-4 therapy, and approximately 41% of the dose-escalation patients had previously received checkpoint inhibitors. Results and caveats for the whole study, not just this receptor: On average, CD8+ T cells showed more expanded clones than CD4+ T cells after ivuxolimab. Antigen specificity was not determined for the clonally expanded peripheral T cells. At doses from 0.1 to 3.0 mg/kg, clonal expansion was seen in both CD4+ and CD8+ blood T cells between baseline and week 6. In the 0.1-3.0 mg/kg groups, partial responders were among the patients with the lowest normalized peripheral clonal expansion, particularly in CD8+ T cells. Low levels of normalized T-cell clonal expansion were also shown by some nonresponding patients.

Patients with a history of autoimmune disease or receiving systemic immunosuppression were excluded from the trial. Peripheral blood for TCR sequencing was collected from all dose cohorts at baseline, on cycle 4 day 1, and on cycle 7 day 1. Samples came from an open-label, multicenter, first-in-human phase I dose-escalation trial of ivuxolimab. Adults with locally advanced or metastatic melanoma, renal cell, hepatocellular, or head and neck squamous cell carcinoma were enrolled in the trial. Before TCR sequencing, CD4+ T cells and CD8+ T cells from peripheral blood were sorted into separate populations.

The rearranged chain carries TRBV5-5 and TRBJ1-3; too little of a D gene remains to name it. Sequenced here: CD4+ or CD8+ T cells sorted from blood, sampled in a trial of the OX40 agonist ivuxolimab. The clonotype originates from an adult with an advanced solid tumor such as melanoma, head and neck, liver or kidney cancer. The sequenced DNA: TGTGCCAGCAGCTTGGAGGCCAGAACGACCCCGAACACCATATATTTT. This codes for CASSLEARTTPNTIYF. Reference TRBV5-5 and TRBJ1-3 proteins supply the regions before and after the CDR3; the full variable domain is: DAGVTQSPTHLIKTRGQQVTLRCSPISGHKSVSWYQQVLGQGPQFIFQYYEKEERGRGNFPDRFSARQFPNYSSELNVNALLLGDSALYLCASSLEARTTPNTIYFGEGSWLTVV.